This is a list of T cell receptor delta chains from one sample in a study of Vδ1+ human thymocytes. TCRdb applied CATT to the multiplex PCR reads for clone calling. Counted here are roughly 76,000 delta-chain clones, about 30% occurring once; the ten biggest clones make up over 0.2%. The sequenced sample consisted of Vdelta1+ gamma-delta thymocytes from the thymus. Receptors originate from a boy younger than two who had congenital heart surgery. CDR3s include the opening cysteine and the closing phenylalanine or tryptophan. The order of the fields is clone size, D gene, J gene, V gene, CDR3 DNA, CDR3 protein. The D gene is left open where the match is weak. Some rows have no size entry. The others give once, few or many, or a class for an expanded clone.

. TRDD3 TRDJ1 TRDV1 TGTGCTCTTGGGGAACTGCGCCCCCCTCCTGGGGGAAAGCCCCAATTGAAAAGGGAACTCATCTTT CALGELRPPPGGKPQLKRELIF
. TRDD3 TRDJ1 TRDV1 TGTGCTCTTGGGGAACAAAGGCTACGTTCCATCTACTGGGGGCCCTACTGCCACACCGATAAACTCATCTTT CALGEQRLRSIYWGPYCHTDKLIF
. . TRDJ1 TRDV1 TGTGCTCTTGGGGAACTGCGGGGACTAACTTACACCGATAAACTCATCTTT CALGELRGLTYTDKLIF
few TRDD3 TRDJ1 TRDV1 TGTGCTCTTGGGGAACTTGAGGTCACTCCGATACTGGGGGATAGAACCGATAAACTCATCTTT CALGELEVTPILGDRTDKLIF
medium-sized . TRDJ1 TRDV2 TGTGCCTGTGACACTGCCAGGTCCTACGGCCTTGGGCCCCACGTCCACACCGATAAACTCATCTTT CACDTARSYGLGPHVHTDKLIF
. TRDD3 TRDJ1 TRDV1 TGTGCTCTTGGGGAAATGGGCCAGTACTGGGGGATACGCACCGATAAACTCATCTTT CALGEMGQYWGIRTDKLIF
once . TRDJ1 TRDV1 TGTGCTCTTGGGGAACTGCCCCGACCTTCCTACGGGGGGATACGCCTTCCGCATAAACTCATCTTT CALGELPRPSYGGIRLPHKLIF
. TRDD3 TRDJ1 TRDV1 TGTGCTCTTGCCCGCCGGCCTTCCTCTAAATTCCTTACTGGGGGATACCGGAAGTACACCGATAAACTCATCTTT CALARRPSSKFLTGGYRKYTDKLIF
. . TRDJ1 TRDV1 TGTGCTCTTGGGGAAGGTGGGGGCCCTACGGGGTTTATCTACACCGATAAACTCATCTTT CALGEGGGPTGFIYTDKLIF
few . TRDJ1 TRDV1 TGTGCTCTTGGGGAAAATATCCTGGGCCACTTACCTATACCGTACGCGGGCCAACTCATCTTT CALGENILGHLPIPYAGQLIF
. . TRDJ1 TRDV1 TGTGCTCTTGGGGAATGGCCCTACGACGCCGATAAACTCATCTTT CALGEWPYDADKLIF
few TRDD3 TRDJ1 TRDV1 TGTGCTCTTGGGGAGCCCCCTACCTACGTACTGGGGGGCCTGCGAAAATTGGATAAACTCATCTTT CALGEPPTYVLGGLRKLDKLIF
few TRDD3 TRDJ1 TRDV1 TGTGCTCTTGGGGACCCGGCCTTCCTACCCACTCCTGGGGGATACGGGGATAAACTCATCTTT CALGDPAFLPTPGGYGDKLIF
. TRDD3 TRDJ1 TRDV1 TGTGCTCTTGGGGAAACCCCCATACTGGGGGATACGCTAAATAAACTCATCTTT CALGETPILGDTLNKLIF
. . TRDJ1 TRDV1 TGTGCTCTTGGGGAACTCGGGATTCCGTACACCGATAAACTCATCTTT CALGELGIPYTDKLIF
. . TRDJ1 TRDV1 TGTGCTCTTGGGGAACTCCCGGCCTTCCTACAGGTGGGGGGATACGCCGCCGATAAACTCATCTTT CALGELPAFLQVGGYAADKLIF
. TRDD3 TRDJ1 TRDV1 TGTGCTCTTGGGGAACTGCCAACCGACTTCACTGGGGGACATTACACCGATAAACTCATCTTT CALGELPTDFTGGHYTDKLIF
few . TRDJ1 TRDV1 TGTGCTCTTGGCCTGGAAGAAAGTGGGACCTACACCGATAAACCCATCTTT CALGLEESGTYTDKPIF
. . TRDJ1 TRDV1 TGTGCTCTTGGGGAACTACTCCGGAGGGGCCACACCGATAAACTCATCTTT CALGELLRRGHTDKLIF
. TRDD3 TRDJ1 TRDV1 TGTGCTCTTGGGCCCCTTCACTGGGGGATACGATCCCCATACACCGATAAACTCATCTTT CALGPLHWGIRSPYTDKLIF
. TRDD3 TRDJ1 TRDV1 TGTGCTCTTGGGGTCAGGGGGATCCTCGGAACCGATAAACTCATCTTT CALGVRGILGTDKLIF
few TRDD3 TRDJ1 TRDV1 TGTGCTCTTGGGGACGGGGGATGCTCCGATAAACTCATCTTT CALGDGGCSDKLIF
. TRDD3 TRDJ1 TRDV1 TGTGCTCTTGGGCAATCGCTCTACAGATTCTCTGGGGGATACAGGGGCACCGATAAACTCATCTTT CALGQSLYRFSGGYRGTDKLIF
few TRDD3 TRDJ1 TRDV1 TGTGCTCTTGGGGAACGTACCCTACTGTATATACTGGGGGATACGGTGACTCCCACCGATAAACTCATCTTT CALGERTLLYILGDTVTPTDKLIF
few . TRDJ1 TRDV1 TGTGCTCTTGGGGAACTAATCCCCCCTTACGGGTACACCGATAAACTCATCTTT CALGELIPPYGYTDKLIF
. . TRDJ1 TRDV1 TGTGCTCTTGGGGAAGGGCCTTCCTTCGGGGGATGCCCCGATAAACTCATCTTT CALGEGPSFGGCPDKLIF
few . TRDJ1 TRDV1 TGTGCTCTTGGGGAACTAGGGGCTTCCTACGGCTGGGGGATCGGATTTGGTCCAAGCACCGATAAACTCATCTTT CALGELGASYGWGIGFGPSTDKLIF
few . TRDJ1 TRDV1 TGTGCTCTTGGGGAACGTGGTCCTACAAGGAGATACTCCCGCTACACCGATAAACTCATCTTT CALGERGPTRRYSRYTDKLIF
. . TRDJ1 TRDV1 TGTGCTCTTGGGGAACTCCAGTGTTGTGGCCCCGATAAACTCATCTTT CALGELQCCGPDKLIF
. . TRDJ1 TRDV1 TGTGCTCTTGGGGAACTCCCCCTTTACACCGATAAACTCATCTTT CALGELPLYTDKLIF
. TRDD2 TRDJ1 TRDV1 TGTGCTCTTGGGAACAGGGCCTTCCTACCTCGTACTGGCTCCGATAAACTCATCTTT CALGNRAFLPRTGSDKLIF
. TRDD3 TRDJ1 TRDV1 TGTGCTCTTGGGGAATCGTCCCTAGACCCACATTTGAATACTGGGGGATGGTGTAAACTCATCTTT CALGESSLDPHLNTGGWCKLIF
few . TRDJ2 TRDV1 TGTGCTCTTGGGGAACCTTCCTACGGGAAAATACTGGGGATAGAGGGAGCACAACTCTTCTTT CALGEPSYGKILGIEGAQLFF
. . TRDJ1 TRDV1 TGTGCTCTTGGGGCGCACCTTCCTAAGGCCCCCCCGTGTACTGGGGGACCGACAAGAGAGGGCACCGATAAACTCATCTTT CALGAHLPKAPPCTGGPTREGTDKLIF
. TRDD3 TRDJ1 TRDV1 TGTGCTCTTGGGGAACTAACTGGGGCCCACACCGATAAACTCATCTTT CALGELTGAHTDKLIF
. TRDD3 TRDJ1 TRDV2 TGTGCCTGTGATCTAGAGGGGGATACGCCTCACTACACCGATAAACTCATCTTT CACDLEGDTPHYTDKLIF
. TRDD3 TRDJ1 TRDV1 TGTGCTCTTGGGGAACTAGTGCCTACCCTACTGTTGGTGGGGGATTCCACCGATAAACTCATCTTT CALGELVPTLLLVGDSTDKLIF
. . TRDJ1 TRDV1 TGTGCTCTTGGGGAGTCAGAAATTTACGGTGGGAGCGGGGGCCAAACGTACACCGATAAACTCATCTTT CALGESEIYGGSGGQTYTDKLIF
. . TRDJ1 TRDV1 TGTGCTCTTGGGGGATTCCCCAAATGGACCGATAAACTCATCTTT CALGGFPKWTDKLIF
. . TRDJ1 TRDV1 TGTGCTCTTGGGGAACCCCTCGATTCCTACTCACCGTACTGGGGGGTATACACCGATAAACTCATCTTT CALGEPLDSYSPYWGVYTDKLIF
. . TRDJ1 TRDV1 TGTGCTCTTGTGACCCACGATAAACTCATCTTT CALVTHDKLIF
. . TRDJ1 TRDV1 TGTGCTCTTGGGGCCGAAGGGGGGACCGATAAACTCATCTTT CALGAEGGTDKLIF
. . TRDJ1 TRAV29/DV5 TGTGCAGCAACCTCTTCCTACAAGCCCTACTGGGGGACCTACACCGATAAACTCATCTTT CAATSSYKPYWGTYTDKLIF
. . TRDJ1 TRDV1 TGTGCTCTTGGGGAACTAAGCGGGCCTCGTTGGGGACCAAGCGATAAACTCATCTTT CALGELSGPRWGPSDKLIF
. TRDD3 TRDJ1 TRDV1 TGTGCTCTCGTTTTAGTACTGGGGGATACTAATCCGACCGATAAACTCATCTTT CALVLVLGDTNPTDKLIF
few . TRDJ1 TRDV1 TGTGCTCTTGGGGAACTGGAGCTTCCTACCTATTACTGGGGGGATACCCCGCGGACCGATAAACTCATCTTT CALGELELPTYYWGDTPRTDKLIF